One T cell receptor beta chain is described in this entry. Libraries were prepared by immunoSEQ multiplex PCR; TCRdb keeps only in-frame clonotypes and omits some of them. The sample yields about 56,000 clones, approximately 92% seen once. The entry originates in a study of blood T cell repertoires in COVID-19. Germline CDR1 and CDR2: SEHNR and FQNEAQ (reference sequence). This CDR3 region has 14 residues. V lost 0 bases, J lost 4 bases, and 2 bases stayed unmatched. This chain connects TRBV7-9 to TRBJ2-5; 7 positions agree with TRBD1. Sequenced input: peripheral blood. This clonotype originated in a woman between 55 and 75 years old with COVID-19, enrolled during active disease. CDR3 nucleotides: TGTGCCAGCAGCTTAGCAGGGGGCATAGAGACCCAGTACTTC. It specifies CASSLAGGIETQYF.